This passage covers 26 T cell receptor beta chains from one sample sequenced in a study of blood T cell repertoires in COVID-19. TCRdb's table, derived via immunoSEQ multiplex PCR, lists solely in-frame clones and lacks some. The sample consists of around 170,000 clones, around 80% of them appearing once. The sample consisted of peripheral blood. The receptors derive from a man aged 25-45 years with active or convalescent COVID-19.

CDR3 sequence (DNA): TGTGCCAGCAGTTATCTGGGACTAGCGGGAAAAGGCGGAGACAATGAGCAGTTCTTC. This translates into CASSYLGLAGKGGDNEQFF. This chain joins TRBV6-2 or TRBV6-3 and TRBJ2-1; TRBD2 matches 13 bases. The CDR3 consists of 19 residues. V lost 3 bases and J lost 5; bases outside the gene matches: 13. In germline, CDR1 is MNHEY, CDR2 SVGEGT.

The chain couples TRBV7-2 to TRBJ2-2, with a weak D call TRBD2 (5 bases). The germline V gene has CDR1 SGHTA and CDR2 FQGNSA. This CDR3 has 17 residues. V lost 2 bases, J lost 0 bases, and 13 bases lay in between. This CDR3 reads CASSLNIRGTNTGELFF. The CDR3 DNA sequence: TGTGCCAGCAGCTTAAATATTCGAGGGACGAACACCGGGGAGCTGTTTTTT.

The gene calls are TRBV2 and TRBJ2-5, with TRBD1 as a possible D gene (6 bases). The CDR3 length is 12 residues. Trimming shortened V by 5 bases and J by 5 bases, and 9 bases separated the two germline ends. Looked up from germline, CDR1 is SNHLY and CDR2 is FYNNEI. CDR3 sequence: CASSQGRETQYF. The CDR3 DNA reads TGTGCCAGCAGTCAGGGGCGTGAGACCCAGTACTTC.

The CDR3 sequence: CASSEESSGANVLTF. The CDR3 bases are TGTGCCAGCAGTGAAGAGAGCTCTGGGGCCAACGTCCTGACTTTC. The chain has TRBV6-1 and TRBJ2-6; unclear D gene. V lost 1 base, J lost 0 bases, and 4 bases lay in between. The germline V gene encodes CDR1 MNHNS and CDR2 SASEGT. This CDR3 has 15 amino acids.

The CDR3 is CSVEPGASYGYTF. DNA of the CDR3: TGCAGCGTTGAACCAGGGGCCAGCTATGGCTACACCTTC. V and J are TRBV29-1 and TRBJ1-2, with D possibly matching TRBD1 (6 bases). Germline V gene lookup returns CDR1 SQVTM and CDR2 ANQGSEA. The CDR3 has 13 amino acids. Between the trimmed V and J ends, which lost 2 bases and 4 bases, there was a span of 11 bases.

The table lists this clone with a count of one. The J gene is TRBJ2-1, the V gene TRBV2, with D tentatively TRBD2 (6 bases). V dropped 6 bases and J dropped 3 bases, with 12 bases sitting between them. This CDR3 region has 14 residues. In germline, CDR1 is SNHLY, CDR2 FYNNEI. CDR3 nucleotide sequence: TGTGCCAGCAGCAATAGCGGAGACTACAATGAGCAGTTCTTC. Protein product: CASSNSGDYNEQFF.

The chain recombines TRBV5-4 with TRBJ2-5; a possible D gene is TRBD1 (6 bases). From germline, CDR1 is SGHNT and CDR2 YYREEE (reference sequence). The CDR3 totals 13 residues. Trimming took 1 base from V and 5 from J, leaving 9 bases between them. The CDR3 DNA sequence: TGTGCCAGCAGCTTGAGCCAGGGGGAGACCCAGTACTTC. Encoded protein: CASSLSQGETQYF.

The chain joins TRBV6-1 to TRBJ2-1; tentative D call: TRBD2 (6 bases). Trimming took off 1 base at V and 0 bases at J, with 10 bases between the two ends. The CDR3 runs 16 residues. The germline V gene has CDR1 MNHNS and CDR2 SASEGT. The CDR3 DNA sequence: TGTGCCAGCAGTGAAGGGACCGGGGGCTCCTACAATGAGCAGTTCTTC. It translates to CASSEGTGGSYNEQFF.

The V call is TRBV5-1, the J call TRBJ1-2, with a tentative D call TRBD1 (5 bases). CDR1 SGHRS and CDR2 YFSETQ come from the germline V gene. Trimming pared 3 bases from V and 1 base from J, leaving 22 bases between. The CDR3 is made up of 18 amino acids. The CDR3 bases are TGCGCCAGCAGCTCCCCCGGGCTGGGGCCGGCGGTTAACTATGGCTACACCTTC. This codes for CASSSPGLGPAVNYGYTF. Drawing the rest from reference TRBV5-1 and TRBJ1-2, the complete variable domain is KAGVTQTPRYLIKTRGQQVTLSCSPISGHRSVSWYQQTPGQGLQFLFEYFSETQRNKGNFPGRFSGRQFSNSRSEMNVSTLELGDSALYLCASSSPGLGPAVNYGYTFGSGTRLTVV.

J is TRBJ1-1 and V is TRBV5-1, with D hard to call. Germline V gene sequence: CDR1 SGHRS, CDR2 YFSETQ. V lost 0 bases, J lost 1 base, and 4 bases lay in between. The CDR3 length is 13 residues. The DNA for the CDR3 is TGCGCCAGCAGCTTGGCGCGGAACACTGAAGCTTTCTTT. Protein: CASSLARNTEAFF.

This rearrangement joins TRBV13 to TRBJ2-7; 8 bases align to TRBD1. This CDR3 comprises 14 residues. Germline CDR1 is PRHDT and CDR2 is FYEKMQ (reference sequence). V was clipped by 4 bases and J by 4 bases; unmatched bases: 6. DNA for the CDR3: TGTGCCAGCAGCTCCGGACAGGGTTCGTACGAGCAGTACGTC. Its protein product is CASSSGQGSYEQYV.

This chain connects TRBV27 to TRBJ2-3, with D possibly matching TRBD1 (6 bases). The V gene's germline CDR1 is MNHEY and CDR2 SMNVEV (reference sequence). Trimming left V 5 bases short and J 4 bases short, with 10 bases between. The CDR3 has 13 residues. This CDR3 is CASSAQGADTQYF. DNA of the CDR3: TGTGCCAGCAGTGCACAGGGTGCAGATACGCAGTATTTT.

V usage is TRBV4-1 and J usage is TRBJ1-3, with D unclear. The CDR3 sequence is 13 residues long. Trimming took off 0 bases at V and 14 bases at J, with 14 bases between the two ends. Per germline, CDR1 MGHRA and CDR2 YSYEKL. In nucleotides, the CDR3 is TGCGCCAGCAGCCAAGATGTCCCCGGGTACTTATATTTT. Amino acid sequence: CASSQDVPGYLYF.

V gene TRBV9 combines with J gene TRBJ2-1; 7 bases align to TRBD1. J lost 4 bases, V lost 0 bases, and 4 bases had no gene match. The CDR3 extends over 15 amino acids. Germline assignment: CDR1 SGDLS and CDR2 YYNGEE. CDR3 in amino acids: CASSVGDSPYNEQFF. The DNA for the CDR3 is TGTGCCAGCAGCGTAGGGGACAGTCCTTACAATGAGCAGTTCTTC.

The V gene is TRBV5-1, the J gene TRBJ1-2; D unclear. Germline V CDR1 and CDR2: SGHRS, YFSETQ. The ends were cut back, 0 bases at V and 6 bases at J, with 15 bases in the middle. The CDR3 is 15 residues long. The CDR3 DNA is TGCGCCAGCAGCTTGGCCCCCACAGCACTTAATGGCTACACCTTC. Translation: CASSLAPTALNGYTF.

This sequence joins TRBV3-1 (or the pseudogene TRBV3-2) and TRBJ1-1, with D possibly matching TRBD1 (6 bases). Trimming left V 0 bases short and J 1 base short, with 15 bases between. The CDR3 extends over 17 amino acids. The germline V gene encodes CDR1 LGHDT and CDR2 YNNKEL (reference sequence). The CDR3 DNA reads as TGTGCCAGCAGCCAAGATCGGACAGTAGACCGGAACACTGAAGCTTTCTTT. Its translation is CASSQDRTVDRNTEAFF.

This chain links TRBV9 with TRBJ1-2, with a tentative D call TRBD1 (5 bases). Germline V gene lookup returns CDR1 SGDLS and CDR2 YYNGEE. This CDR3 contains 15 residues. Trimming stripped 4 bases from V and 5 bases from J, with 18 bases between. Written as DNA, the CDR3 is TGTGCCAGCAGCCCCGAGGGCAGGGAGGGATATGGCTACACCTTC. It specifies CASSPEGREGYGYTF.

The chain links TRBV11-3 to TRBJ2-1; 7 bases align to TRBD1. The V segment lost 5 bases and the J segment 6 bases; nucleotides outside the gene matches: 4. Germline CDR1 is SGHNT and CDR2 is YENEEA. There are 13 residues in the CDR3. The CDR3 reads CASSPRDSNEQFF. The CDR3 DNA reads TGTGCCAGCAGCCCCCGGGACAGCAATGAGCAGTTCTTC. The full variable domain, completed using reference TRBV11-3 and TRBJ2-1, is EAGVVQSPRYKIIEKKQPVAFWCNPISGHNTLYWYLQNLGQGPELLIRYENEEAVDDSQLPKDRFSAERLKGVDSTLKIQPAELGDSAVYLCASSPRDSNEQFFGPGTRLTVL.

Only a few counts were recorded for this clone. The chain carries TRBV6-4 and TRBJ2-2; D is perhaps TRBD1 (5 bases). V lost 0 bases, J lost 3 bases, and 5 bases lay in between. The germline V gene has CDR1 MRHNA and CDR2 SNTAGT. The CDR3 has 14 residues. CDR3 loop: CASSDSQDTGELFF. As DNA, the CDR3 is TGTGCCAGCAGTGACTCACAGGACACCGGGGAGCTGTTTTTT.

The chain carries TRBV5-6 and TRBJ1-1; possibly TRBD1 for D (5 bases). The CDR3 has 17 residues. Trimming shortened V by 4 bases and J by 0 bases, and 19 bases separated the two germline ends. The germline CDR1 and CDR2 sequences are SGHDT and YYEEEE. DNA for the CDR3: TGTGCCAGCAGCGGCCCGGGACTCGGGGGTATGAACACTGAAGCTTTCTTT. It specifies CASSGPGLGGMNTEAFF.

V gene TRBV18 combines with J gene TRBJ1-1; TRBD1 matches at 10 bases. V gave up 3 bases and J gave up 5 bases; unmatched junction bases: 12. The CDR3 is made up of 17 amino acids. CDR1 is KGHSH, CDR2 LQKENI, per germline. CDR3 residues: CASSPAGTGARGTEAFF. The CDR3 DNA sequence: TGTGCCAGCTCACCCGCCGGGACAGGGGCGCGTGGGACTGAAGCTTTCTTT.

The J gene is TRBJ2-4, the V gene TRBV7-2; 8 positions agree with TRBD2. Trimming at V came to 7 bases and at J to 3 bases, leaving 11 bases not matched to a gene. Germline assignment: CDR1 SGHTA and CDR2 FQGNSA. The CDR3 contains 16 residues. The CDR3 DNA is TGTGCCAGCACCGCGGCGGGGGGTTTAGGCAAAAACATTCAGTACTTC. Protein product: CASTAAGGLGKNIQYF.

J is TRBJ1-3 and V is TRBV11-3; D remains unclear. The CDR3 runs 17 residues. The V end lost 6 bases, the J end lost 0 bases, and 18 bases lay between the germline ends. CDR1 and CDR2 (germline): SGHNT, YENEEA. The CDR3 nucleotides read TGTGCCAGCAGTTTTAGCGCAGGTGGTTTCTCTGGAAACACCATATATTTT. This sequence encodes CASSFSAGGFSGNTIYF. The whole variable domain, filled in from reference TRBV11-3 and TRBJ1-3, reads EAGVVQSPRYKIIEKKQPVAFWCNPISGHNTLYWYLQNLGQGPELLIRYENEEAVDDSQLPKDRFSAERLKGVDSTLKIQPAELGDSAVYLCASSFSAGGFSGNTIYFGEGSWLTVV.

The rearrangement uses TRBV28 and TRBJ2-7, with TRBD1 as a possible D gene (6 bases). The CDR3 is 13 amino acids. The V and J ends lost 7 bases and 4 bases respectively, with 14 bases between them. Germline V gene lookup returns CDR1 MDHEN and CDR2 SYDVKM. The CDR3 DNA follows: TGTGCCAGCACCCCGCGAACAGGGTACGAGCAGTACGTC. This gives the protein CASTPRTGYEQYV.

This clone was detected only once. The chain combines TRBV7-3 with TRBJ2-1; 7 positions agree with TRBD2. The germline gives CDR1 SGHTA, CDR2 FQGTGA. CDR3 size: 15 residues. V shed 5 bases, J shed 5 bases, and the junction held 9 bases outside the gene matches. This CDR3 is CASSPDRGGHNEQFF. In nucleotides, the CDR3 is TGTGCCAGCAGCCCAGACCGCGGGGGACACAATGAGCAGTTCTTC.

The chain couples TRBV19 to TRBJ1-6; 7 bases are a match to TRBD1. The CDR3 sequence is 17 residues long. Germline CDR1 LNHDA, CDR2 SQIVND (reference sequence). The V gene end was trimmed by 5 bases and the J gene end by 2 bases; junction bases not matched to a gene: 9. The CDR3 protein is CASSSRQGTAYNSPLHF. As DNA, the CDR3 is TGTGCCAGTAGTTCCCGACAGGGTACGGCCTATAATTCACCCCTCCACTTT.